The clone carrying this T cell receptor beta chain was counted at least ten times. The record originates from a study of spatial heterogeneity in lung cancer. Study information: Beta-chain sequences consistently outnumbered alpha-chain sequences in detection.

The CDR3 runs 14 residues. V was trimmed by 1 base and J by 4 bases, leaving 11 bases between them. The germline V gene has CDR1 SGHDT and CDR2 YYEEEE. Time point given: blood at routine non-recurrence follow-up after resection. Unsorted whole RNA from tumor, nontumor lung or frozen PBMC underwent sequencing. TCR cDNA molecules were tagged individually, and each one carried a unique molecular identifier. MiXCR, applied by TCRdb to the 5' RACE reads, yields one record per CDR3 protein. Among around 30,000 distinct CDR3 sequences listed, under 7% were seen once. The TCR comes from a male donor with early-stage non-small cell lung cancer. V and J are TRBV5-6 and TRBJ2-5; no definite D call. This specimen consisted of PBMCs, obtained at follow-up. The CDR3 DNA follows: TGTGCCAGCAGCTTGATCCAAGGGTCAGAGACCCAGTACTTC. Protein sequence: CASSLIQGSETQYF. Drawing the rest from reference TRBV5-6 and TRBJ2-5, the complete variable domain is DAGVTQSPTHLIKTRGQQVTLRCSPKSGHDTVSWYQQALGQGPQFIFQYYEEEERQRGNFPDRFSGHQFPNYSSELNVNALLLGDSALYLCASSLIQGSETQYFGPGTRLLVL.